Included here is one T cell receptor beta chain sequence, with context. The sample originates from a study of blood T cells in healthy people across ages. Collection of approximately 9.3 milliliters of peripheral blood was performed for each donor. Then a second PCR, running about 7 to 11 cycles, was carried out with a sample-barcoded 5' primer and a J-beta primer mix. Carrying 12 random nucleotides, a template-switch adaptor labeled each individual cDNA molecule. TCRdb passed the 5' RACE reads through MiXCR, listing each CDR3 protein once. The sample records over 600,000 distinct CDR3 sequences, around 21% being singletons. The sequence came from a man between 65 and 85 years old in good health. Sequences were obtained from blood.

The CDR3 sequence: CASSPLGRVNGYTF. CDR3 nucleotide sequence: TGTGCCAGCAGCCCTCTGGGGAGGGTTAATGGCTACACCTTC. V and J are TRBV12-3 or TRBV12-4 and TRBJ1-2; D remains unclear. This CDR3 contains 14 residues. With 6 bases removed from V and 6 bases from J, the gap between germline ends came to 17 bases.